This entry lists 27 T cell receptor beta chains sequenced from one sample in a study of cytomegalovirus exposure and HLA in healthy donors. A multiplex PCR was run with 60 Vbeta primers and 13 Jbeta primers. Measured with immunoSEQ multiplex PCR; TCRdb has only the in-frame clones, and not every one. The repertoire holds 100,000 to 150,000 clones, with almost 80% as singletons. Sample: PBMCs. These receptors originate from a female donor in good health and CMV-seronegative.

The J gene is TRBJ2-7, the V gene TRBV5-1; the match to TRBD2 covers 8 bases. The length of the CDR3 is 18 residues. CDR1 and CDR2 from the germline V gene are SGHRS and YFSETQ. V was pared by 4 bases and J by 2 bases, with 17 bases of the junction left unmatched. CDR3 nucleotides: TGCGCCAGCAGCATATTAGCGGGGACCCGCGGCACGACCTACGAGCAGTACTTC. This encodes CASSILAGTRGTTYEQYF. Drawing the rest from reference TRBV5-1 and TRBJ2-7, the complete variable domain is KAGVTQTPRYLIKTRGQQVTLSCSPISGHRSVSWYQQTPGQGLQFLFEYFSETQRNKGNFPGRFSGRQFSNSRSEMNVSTLELGDSALYLCASSILAGTRGTTYEQYFGPGTRLTVT.

This chain connects TRBV11-2 to TRBJ2-7, with D tentatively TRBD1 (6 bases). Germline CDR1 SGHAT, CDR2 FQNNGV. Trimming stripped 4 bases from V and 2 bases from J, with 12 bases between. There are 14 residues in the CDR3. CDR3 sequence reads: CASSSGTGTYEQYF. The CDR3 DNA reads as TGTGCCAGCAGCTCCGGAACAGGGACCTACGAGCAGTACTTC.

The chain joins TRBV5-4 to TRBJ1-2, with 7 bases fitting TRBD1. The CDR3 extends over 13 amino acids. The trim removed 5 bases at V and 2 bases at J, leaving 3 bases unmatched. CDR1 and CDR2 (germline): SGHNT, YYREEE (reference sequence). The CDR3 DNA follows: TGTGCCAGCAGGTCGACAGGGAACTATGGCTACACCTTC. Translating gives CASRSTGNYGYTF.

The chain has TRBV5-4 and TRBJ2-1, with 10 positions matching TRBD2. The germline V gene encodes CDR1 SGHNT and CDR2 YYREEE (reference sequence). The CDR3 spans 14 residues. V shed 4 bases, J shed 9 bases, and the junction held 7 bases outside the gene matches. The CDR3 spells CASSNSGRKGEQFF. The CDR3 DNA reads as TGTGCCAGCAGCAATAGCGGGAGGAAGGGTGAGCAGTTCTTC.

This clone was observed a few times. Other DNA variants within this sample encode the same CDR3. This chain links TRBV5-5 with TRBJ1-5; tentative D call: TRBD1 (5 bases). Trimming shortened V by 0 bases and J by 10 bases, and 11 bases separated the two germline ends. The CDR3 sequence is 13 residues long. Germline V gene data show CDR1 as SGHKS and CDR2 as YYEKEE (reference sequence). The CDR3 coding sequence is TGTGCCAGCAGCTTGGAATGGGGCGGACCCCAGCATTTT. This translates into CASSLEWGGPQHF.

V is TRBV5-4 and J is TRBJ2-5; 8 bases match TRBD2. V lost 4 bases to trimming and J lost 5 bases; unmatched junction nucleotides: 7. The CDR3 sequence is 14 residues long. The V gene's germline CDR1 is SGHNT and CDR2 YYREEE (reference sequence). DNA of the CDR3: TGTGCCAGCAGCGGGACTAGTAGATTGGAGACCCAGTACTTC. Amino acids: CASSGTSRLETQYF.

The CDR3 coding sequence is TGTGCCAGCAGCTTAGGGCCTACGGCCTTAAGGGGCCACGAGCAGTACTTC. As protein: CASSLGPTALRGHEQYF. The chain couples TRBV7-8 to TRBJ2-7, with D perhaps TRBD1 (5 bases). There are 17 residues in the CDR3. V was clipped by 1 base and J by 5 bases, with 21 bases between them. Germline-derived CDR1 and CDR2 are SGHVS and FQNEAQ.

This chain connects TRBV29-1 to TRBJ2-3; 8 positions agree with TRBD2. The length of the CDR3 is 18 residues. Germline values: CDR1 SQVTM, CDR2 ANQGSEA. V dropped 4 bases and J dropped 0; count of bases not matched to a gene: 15. The CDR3: CSVVTLPGGRSSTDTQYF. For the CDR3, the DNA is TGCAGCGTTGTTACTTTACCGGGGGGGCGATCTAGCACAGATACGCAGTATTTT.

This rearrangement joins TRBV29-1 to TRBJ2-5; D might be TRBD2 (5 bases). V lost 3 bases to trimming and J lost 2 bases, with 16 bases between them. The CDR3 covers 15 residues. Germline values: CDR1 SQVTM, CDR2 ANQGSEA. Written as DNA, the CDR3 is TGCAGCGTTGACGAGTCGGGAACAGTTCAAGAGACCCAGTACTTC. Protein sequence: CSVDESGTVQETQYF.

The chain uses TRBV5-1 and TRBJ2-1, with 11 bases lining up with TRBD2. The CDR3 is made up of 14 amino acids. The ends lost 3 bases at V and 7 bases at J; junction bases unmatched: 3. Looked up from germline, CDR1 is SGHRS and CDR2 is YFSETQ. The CDR3 nucleotides read TGCGCCAGCAGCTCCCGACTAGCGGGAAATGAGCAGTTCTTC. Translated: CASSSRLAGNEQFF.

The V gene is TRBV2, the J gene TRBJ2-7; D is possibly TRBD2 (5 bases). The V end lost 4 bases, the J end lost 3 bases, and 13 bases lay between the germline ends. The V gene's germline CDR1 is SNHLY and CDR2 FYNNEI. CDR3 length: 14 residues. DNA for the CDR3: TGTGCCAGCAGTGTAGATCCGGGATACTACGAGCAGTACTTC. This gives the protein CASSVDPGYYEQYF.

The chain couples TRBV27 to TRBJ2-7; TRBD2 agrees at 8 bases. J lost 1 base, V lost 6 bases, and 8 bases had no gene match. The CDR3 runs to 15 residues. Germline V lookup: CDR1 MNHEY, CDR2 SMNVEV (reference sequence). The CDR3 DNA sequence: TGTGCCAGCAGCCGGGGCACTAGCGGATCCTACGAGCAGTACTTC. It is translated as CASSRGTSGSYEQYF.

With respect to this clone: Other nucleotide sequences in the sample specify the same CDR3. This chain connects TRBV27 to TRBJ2-2, with D possibly TRBD2 on 5 matching bases. The germline V gene encodes CDR1 MNHEY and CDR2 SMNVEV (reference sequence). The CDR3 is 16 amino acids. The V gene lost 7 bases and the J gene lost 5 bases, with 20 bases spanning the gap. The CDR3 here is CASISRAGGYTGELFF. The CDR3 DNA reads as TGTGCCAGCATTTCAAGGGCAGGAGGCTATACCGGGGAGCTGTTTTTT.

This chain connects TRBV7-3 to TRBJ2-1; TRBD2 aligns across 14 bases. V lost 6 bases to trimming and J lost 10 bases; unmatched junction nucleotides: 5. The CDR3 has 14 residues. The germline V gene has CDR1 SGHTA and CDR2 FQGTGA. In DNA, the CDR3 is TGTGCCAGCAGTCTTGGACTAGCGGGAGGAGAGCAGTTCTTC. Translation gives CASSLGLAGGEQFF.

The rearrangement uses TRBV5-4 and TRBJ1-1, with a weak D call TRBD1 (5 bases). Germline CDR1 and CDR2: SGHNT and YYREEE (reference sequence). The CDR3 extends over 13 amino acids. V was cut by 5 bases and J by 6 bases, with 14 bases left in between. CDR3 sequence (DNA): TGTGCCAGCAGGGAAGTCGGGGGACCTGAAGCTTTCTTT. Protein product: CASREVGGPEAFF.

This chain links TRBV5-1 with TRBJ1-2; D uncertain. V lost 1 base to trimming and J lost 5 bases, with 9 bases between them. Germline V CDR1 and CDR2: SGHRS, YFSETQ. This CDR3 has 13 residues. The CDR3 DNA reads TGCGCCAGCAGCTTGACAGCCCAGTATGGCTACACCTTC. Its protein product is CASSLTAQYGYTF.

This sequence joins TRBV6-5 and TRBJ1-1; a weak D match, TRBD1 (6 bases). V was cut by 4 bases and J by 1 base, with 7 bases left in between. The CDR3 runs to 13 residues. CDR1 and CDR2 from the germline V gene are MNHEY and SVGAGI. The CDR3 protein is CASSLQGNTEAFF. The CDR3 coding sequence is TGTGCCAGCAGTTTACAGGGGAACACTGAAGCTTTCTTT.

The chain carries TRBV9 and TRBJ2-2; 8 nucleotides match TRBD2. The V and J ends lost 3 bases and 7 bases, in that order; junction bases with no gene match: 14. The CDR3 extends over 17 amino acids. Germline CDR1 and CDR2: SGDLS and YYNGEE. The CDR3 DNA is TGTGCCAGCAGCGCCTACGGGTCCGGGGCGGGAGGCGGGGAGCTGTTTTTT. Its protein product is CASSAYGSGAGGGELFF.

This clone has only a few counts. The CDR3 sequence: CASSQGQGFAEAFF. The CDR3 DNA sequence: TGCGCCAGCAGCCAAGGACAGGGGTTCGCTGAAGCTTTCTTT. The V and J genes are TRBV4-1 and TRBJ1-1, with TRBD1 identical over 8 bases. J gave up 6 bases and V 1 base, and 4 bases lay outside the gene matches. CDR1 is MGHRA and CDR2 is YSYEKL in the germline V gene. There are 14 residues in the CDR3.

The chain couples TRBV9 to TRBJ1-1; 7 bases map to TRBD1. Losses at the gene ends were 4 bases for V and 4 bases for J; bases not matched to a gene: 10. CDR1 and CDR2 (germline): SGDLS, YYNGEE. The CDR3 loop spans 15 amino acids. The CDR3 region has the DNA TGTGCCAGCAGCCCTCAAATAAGGGGGCCCACTGAAGCTTTCTTT. This sequence encodes CASSPQIRGPTEAFF. Variable domain in full (rest from reference TRBV9 and TRBJ1-1): DSGVTQTPKHLITATGQRVTLRCSPRSGDLSVYWYQQSLDQGLQFLIQYYNGEERAKGNILERFSAQQFPDLHSELNLSSLELGDSALYFCASSPQIRGPTEAFFGQGTRLTVV.

The chain uses TRBV10-1 and TRBJ1-2; D is possibly TRBD1 (5 bases). Per the germline V gene, CDR1 is WNHNN and CDR2 is SYGVQD (reference sequence). V lost 5 bases and J lost 0, with 16 bases in between. This CDR3 is built from 16 residues. CDR3 loop: CASSPMRRQPNYGYTF. The CDR3 DNA follows: TGCGCCAGCAGTCCCATGAGGAGACAGCCTAACTATGGCTACACCTTC.

This chain uses TRBV19 with TRBJ1-5, with D perhaps TRBD1 (5 bases). The germline gives CDR1 LNHDA, CDR2 SQIVND (reference sequence). The V gene lost 3 bases and the J gene lost 7 bases, with 13 bases spanning the gap. This CDR3 region has 14 residues. CDR3 residues: CASSIVGAEQPQHF. CDR3 nucleotide sequence: TGTGCCAGTAGTATTGTAGGGGCCGAGCAGCCCCAGCATTTT.

V is TRBV25-1 and J is TRBJ1-4; D is possibly TRBD1 (5 bases). Germline assignment: CDR1 MGHDK and CDR2 SYGVNS. The ends were cut back, 5 bases at V and 3 bases at J, with 16 bases in the middle. CDR3 length: 16 amino acids. DNA for the CDR3: TGTGCCAGCAGTCCCGGGGGAGGGCAGGCTAATGAAAAACTGTTTTTT. Protein: CASSPGGGQANEKLFF. Full variable domain (rest looked up from reference TRBV25-1 and TRBJ1-4): EADIYQTPRYLVIGTGKKITLECSQTMGHDKMYWYQQDPGMELHLIHYSYGVNSTEKGDLSSESTVSRIRTEHFPLTLESARPSHTSQYLCASSPGGGQANEKLFFGSGTQLSVL.

This chain uses TRBV9 with TRBJ2-1; 13 nucleotides match TRBD2. With V trimmed by 4 bases and J by 2 bases, 6 bases remained unmatched. CDR1 SGDLS and CDR2 YYNGEE come from the germline V gene. CDR3 size: 17 residues. CDR3 sequence reads: CASSRRTSGSTYNEQFF. For the CDR3, the DNA is TGTGCCAGCAGCAGACGGACTAGCGGGAGCACCTACAATGAGCAGTTCTTC. Filled out from reference TRBV9 and TRBJ2-1, the complete variable domain reads DSGVTQTPKHLITATGQRVTLRCSPRSGDLSVYWYQQSLDQGLQFLIQYYNGEERAKGNILERFSAQQFPDLHSELNLSSLELGDSALYFCASSRRTSGSTYNEQFFGPGTRLTVL.

This clone was counted only a few times. The chain has TRBV6-1 and TRBJ2-1; D perhaps matches TRBD2 (5 bases). V lost 8 bases and J lost 5, with 16 bases in between. Germline-derived CDR1 and CDR2 are MNHNS and SASEGT. This CDR3 comprises 14 residues. CDR3 sequence: CASRGMGSNNEQFF. The CDR3, as DNA: TGTGCCAGCCGGGGAATGGGTTCCAACAATGAGCAGTTCTTC.

This chain links TRBV27 with TRBJ2-1, with 7 bases aligning to TRBD2. The CDR3 consists of 14 residues. Per the germline V gene, CDR1 is MNHEY and CDR2 is SMNVEV (reference sequence). V gave up 3 bases and J gave up 10 bases; unmatched junction bases: 9. CDR3 bases: TGTGCCAGCAGTTTCGAGGGAGGGCCGGGGGAGCAGTTCTTC. The encoded protein is CASSFEGGPGEQFF.

V usage is TRBV7-9 and J usage is TRBJ1-1; tentatively, D is TRBD1 (5 bases). CDR3 length: 14 amino acids. Germline values: CDR1 SEHNR, CDR2 FQNEAQ (reference sequence). Trimming took off 4 bases at V and 3 bases at J, with 12 bases between the two ends. Here the CDR3 reads CASSWGGADTEAFF. The DNA for the CDR3 is TGTGCCAGCAGCTGGGGAGGGGCGGACACTGAAGCTTTCTTT.